These 22 T cell receptor beta chains originate from one sample sequenced in a study of blood T cell repertoires in COVID-19. TCRdb's copy holds only in-frame clones and misses some; the assay was immunoSEQ multiplex PCR. The sample carries 85,000 to 100,000 clones, 72% recorded once. Sample: peripheral blood. These receptors all stem from a woman aged 60-75 years in a cohort sampled during active or convalescent COVID-19.

V usage is TRBV10-1 and J usage is TRBJ2-1; 11 nucleotides align to TRBD1. CDR1 and CDR2 (germline): WNHNN, SYGVQD (reference sequence). J gave up 7 bases and V 4 bases, and 12 bases lay outside the gene matches. CDR3 length: 17 amino acids. CDR3 sequence: CASSAKPGQGVRNEQFF. CDR3 bases: TGCGCCAGCAGTGCAAAACCGGGACAGGGGGTTAGGAATGAGCAGTTCTTC.

The rearrangement uses TRBV19 and TRBJ1-4, with D maybe TRBD1 (6 bases). This CDR3 has 14 amino acids. Germline CDR1 is LNHDA and CDR2 is SQIVND (reference sequence). V was trimmed by 8 bases and J by 5 bases, leaving 15 bases between them. DNA for the CDR3: TGTGCCAGTGGGACACAGGGTGGCAATGAAAAACTGTTTTTT. Its protein is CASGTQGGNEKLFF.

The gene calls are TRBV5-1 and TRBJ2-3; 9 bases agree with TRBD2. Germline CDR1 and CDR2: SGHRS and YFSETQ. Trimming took 2 bases from V and 0 from J; bases not matched to a gene: 7. The CDR3 extends over 17 amino acids. DNA for the CDR3: TGCGCCAGCAGCTTCGTCCCTAGCGGGACTAGCACAGATACGCAGTATTTT. The encoded protein is CASSFVPSGTSTDTQYF.

This clone was observed a single time. The V gene is TRBV6-1, the J gene TRBJ2-5; 7 nucleotides match TRBD1. Trimming cost V 1 base and J 7 bases; bases outside gene matches: 9. The CDR3 covers 15 residues. Germline V gene lookup returns CDR1 MNHNS and CDR2 SASEGT. The CDR3 bases are TGTGCCAGCAGTGAAGTTAAAGGGGGCTGGGGGACCCAGTACTTC. Translating it yields CASSEVKGGWGTQYF.

The count of this clone is one. V usage is TRBV7-8 and J usage is TRBJ1-2, with TRBD1 matching 7 bases. V lost 5 bases to trimming and J lost 4 bases; unmatched junction nucleotides: 10. Germline assignment: CDR1 SGHVS and CDR2 FQNEAQ. The CDR3 is 15 residues long. The CDR3 sequence: CASSPTPRDSYGYTF. The CDR3 DNA reads TGTGCCAGCAGCCCGACCCCCCGGGACAGCTATGGCTACACCTTC.

The chain links TRBV18 to TRBJ1-5, with TRBD1 as a possible D gene (5 bases). V lost 3 bases, J lost 0 bases, and 12 bases lay in between. CDR3 length equals 16 residues. Germline lookup yields CDR1 KGHSH and CDR2 LQKENI. CDR3: CASSPRLTDSNQPQHF. The CDR3 DNA reads TGTGCCAGCTCACCGCGGCTGACAGATAGCAATCAGCCCCAGCATTTT.

The V call is TRBV30, the J call TRBJ1-3; 7 nucleotides match TRBD1. Trimming removed 3 bases from V and 1 base from J; junction bases left unmatched: 9. Looked up from germline, CDR1 is GTSNPN and CDR2 is SVGIG (reference sequence). CDR3 length: 16 amino acids. CDR3 in amino acids: CAWRGKGGASGNTIYF. CDR3 coding DNA: TGTGCCTGGAGAGGAAAAGGGGGCGCTTCTGGAAACACCATATATTTT.

V and J are TRBV7-9 and TRBJ2-7, with a possible D match to TRBD2 (6 bases). Germline assignment: CDR1 SEHNR and CDR2 FQNEAQ (reference sequence). The V end lost 0 bases, the J end lost 2 bases, and 8 bases lay between the germline ends. The CDR3 covers 14 residues. In nucleotides, the CDR3 is TGTGCCAGCAGCTTAGCGGGGGGAACCTACGAGCAGTACTTC. It translates to CASSLAGGTYEQYF. The variable domain in full, completed from reference TRBV7-9 and TRBJ2-7, reads DTGVSQNPRHKITKRGQNVTFRCDPISEHNRLYWYRQTLGQGPEFLTYFQNEAQLEKSRLLSDRFSAERPKGSFSTLEIQRTEQGDSAMYLCASSLAGGTYEQYFGPGTRLTVT.

The rearrangement links TRBV7-2 to TRBJ1-6; no reliable D call. The CDR3 spans 16 residues. The germline gives CDR1 SGHTA, CDR2 FQGNSA. V was trimmed by 5 bases and J by 9 bases, leaving 20 bases between them. The CDR3 protein is CASSLSTSGLTSPLHF. CDR3 nucleotides: TGTGCCAGCAGCCTATCGACATCGGGATTGACTTCACCCCTCCACTTT.

The rearrangement links TRBV15 to TRBJ2-7, with TRBD1 matching over 8 bases. The germline gives CDR1 LNHNV, CDR2 YYDKDF (reference sequence). The V segment lost 2 bases and the J segment 3 bases; nucleotides outside the gene matches: 18. The CDR3 consists of 19 residues. DNA of the CDR3: TGTGCCACCAGCAGATCCCAGGGGGCTGGGCCTCGACGACACTACGAGCAGTACTTC. Its translation: CATSRSQGAGPRRHYEQYF.

This chain joins TRBV18 and TRBJ2-2; 10 nucleotides agree with TRBD1. V was pared by 4 bases and J by 3 bases, with 5 bases of the junction left unmatched. This CDR3 is built from 16 residues. Germline V gene sequence: CDR1 KGHSH, CDR2 LQKENI. The chain's CDR3 is CASSRGTGVDTGELFF. The CDR3 nucleotides read TGTGCCAGCTCACGAGGGACAGGGGTTGACACCGGGGAGCTGTTTTTT.

The chain recombines TRBV5-1 with TRBJ1-3, with D perhaps TRBD1 (5 bases). The germline V gene encodes CDR1 SGHRS and CDR2 YFSETQ. The V end lost 4 bases, the J end lost 1 base, and 18 bases lay between the germline ends. This CDR3 contains 17 residues. Here the CDR3 reads CASSNGRGTDSGNTIYF. The CDR3 nucleotides are TGCGCCAGCAGCAATGGTAGGGGAACCGATTCTGGAAACACCATATATTTT. The whole variable domain, remainder taken from reference TRBV5-1 and TRBJ1-3, is KAGVTQTPRYLIKTRGQQVTLSCSPISGHRSVSWYQQTPGQGLQFLFEYFSETQRNKGNFPGRFSGRQFSNSRSEMNVSTLELGDSALYLCASSNGRGTDSGNTIYFGEGSWLTVV.

The genes are TRBV6-2 or TRBV6-3 and TRBJ1-6, with 7 bases matching TRBD1. This CDR3 comprises 15 residues. Losses at the gene ends were 2 bases for V and 7 bases for J; bases not matched to a gene: 5. The germline CDR1 and CDR2 sequences are MNHEY and SVGEGT. Written as DNA, the CDR3 is TGTGCCAGCAGTTACACACAGGGGCGGAATTCACCCCTCCACTTT. Residues: CASSYTQGRNSPLHF.

This rearrangement joins TRBV7-2 to TRBJ2-5; tentative D call: TRBD1 (5 bases). Germline V gives CDR1 SGHTA, CDR2 FQGNSA. V dropped 0 bases and J dropped 5 bases, with 10 bases sitting between them. The CDR3 is 14 amino acids. CDR3 sequence: CASSLAPGKETQYF. The CDR3 DNA is TGTGCCAGCAGCTTAGCTCCAGGGAAGGAGACCCAGTACTTC.

This chain uses TRBV30 with TRBJ2-2; 9 positions agree with TRBD2. The CDR3 consists of 16 residues. Trimming at V came to 5 bases and at J to 4 bases, leaving 11 bases not matched to a gene. Germline CDR1 is GTSNPN and CDR2 is SVGIG (reference sequence). For the CDR3, the DNA is TGTGCCTGGTTACGAAAGCGGGGGGAGGTCACCGGGGAGCTGTTTTTT. Residues: CAWLRKRGEVTGELFF.

The J gene is TRBJ2-7, the V gene TRBV5-1; 9 bases match TRBD2. From germline, CDR1 is SGHRS and CDR2 YFSETQ. V was clipped by 2 bases and J by 4 bases; unmatched bases: 16. This CDR3 comprises 18 residues. The CDR3: CASSLGTLAGPFRYEQYF. The CDR3 nucleotides are TGCGCCAGCAGCTTAGGAACCCTAGCGGGGCCCTTCCGTTACGAGCAGTACTTC.

The chain recombines TRBV3-1 (or the pseudogene TRBV3-2) with TRBJ1-3; D call uncertain. CDR1 and CDR2 from the germline V gene are LGHDT and YNNKEL (reference sequence). Trimming stripped 0 bases from V and 0 bases from J, with 15 bases between. There are 18 residues in the CDR3. The CDR3 region has the DNA TGTGCCAGCAGCCAAGATCTAGAGAGGACTACCTCTGGAAACACCATATATTTT. Translation gives CASSQDLERTTSGNTIYF.

V and J are TRBV6-6 and TRBJ1-3; 8 positions agree with TRBD1. Germline V gene data show CDR1 as MNHNY and CDR2 as SVGAGI (reference sequence). With 0 bases clipped from V and 3 bases from J, the junction kept 1 base outside the gene matches. The CDR3 spans 15 residues. The CDR3: CASSYSGTGGNTIYF. CDR3 nucleotides: TGTGCCAGCAGTTACTCGGGGACAGGTGGAAACACCATATATTTT.

This clone was detected once. The CDR3 loop is CASSLFGDTEAFF. In DNA, the CDR3 is TGTGCCAGCAGTTTATTCGGGGACACTGAAGCTTTCTTT. This chain connects TRBV27 to TRBJ1-1; D is uncertain. CDR3 size: 13 residues. The V and J ends lost 1 base and 3 bases respectively, with 6 bases between them. Per the germline V gene, CDR1 is MNHEY and CDR2 is SMNVEV (reference sequence).

This clone has only one observation. The rearrangement joins TRBV3-1 (or the pseudogene TRBV3-2) to TRBJ2-3, with 8 bases that match TRBD2. Looked up from germline, CDR1 is LGHDT and CDR2 is YNNKEL (reference sequence). The V gene end was trimmed by 0 bases and the J gene end by 5 bases; junction bases not matched to a gene: 13. There are 18 residues in the CDR3. CDR3: CASSQDFTGTSVRDTQYF. CDR3 DNA sequence: TGTGCCAGCAGCCAAGACTTTACCGGGACTAGTGTCAGAGATACGCAGTATTTT.

This clone was seen a handful of times. The chain carries TRBV3-1 (or the pseudogene TRBV3-2) and TRBJ1-1, with D perhaps TRBD1 (5 bases). From germline, CDR1 is LGHDT and CDR2 YNNKEL (reference sequence). V was trimmed by 4 bases and J by 4 bases, leaving 10 bases between them. CDR3 length: 13 residues. The CDR3 nucleotides are TGTGCCAGCAGCCTAGGGACTTCCACTGAAGCTTTCTTT. Translation: CASSLGTSTEAFF.

This rearrangement joins TRBV6-5 to TRBJ1-2; 9 bases are a match to TRBD1. J gave up 8 bases and V 6 bases, and 10 bases lay outside the gene matches. CDR1 and CDR2 (germline): MNHEY, SVGAGI. This CDR3 comprises 14 residues. Here the CDR3 DNA reads TGTGCCAGCAGCCGCGCCGGGACAGGGATCGGCTACACCTTC. It encodes CASSRAGTGIGYTF.